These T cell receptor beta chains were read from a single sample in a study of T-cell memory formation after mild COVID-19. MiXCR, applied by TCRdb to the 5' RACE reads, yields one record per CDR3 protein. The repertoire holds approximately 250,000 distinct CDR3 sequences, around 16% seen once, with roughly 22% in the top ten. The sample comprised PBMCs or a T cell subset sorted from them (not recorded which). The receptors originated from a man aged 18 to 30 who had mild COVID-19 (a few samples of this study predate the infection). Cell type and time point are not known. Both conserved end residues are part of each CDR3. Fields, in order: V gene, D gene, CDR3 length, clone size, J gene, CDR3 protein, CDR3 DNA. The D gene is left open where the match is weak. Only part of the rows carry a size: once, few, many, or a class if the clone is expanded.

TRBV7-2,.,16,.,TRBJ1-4,CASSPSLSPTNEKLFF,TGTGCCAGCAGCCCTTCTTTATCACCAACTAATGAAAAACTGTTTTTT
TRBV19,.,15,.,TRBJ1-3,CASSRRQALGNTIYF,TGTGCCAGTAGTCGTCGACAGGCCCTCGGAAACACCATATATTTT
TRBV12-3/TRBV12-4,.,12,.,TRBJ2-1,CASTPDYNEQFF,TGTGCCAGCACCCCGGACTACAATGAGCAGTTCTTC
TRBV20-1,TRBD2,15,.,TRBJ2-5,CSATREGGARETQYF,TGCAGTGCCACCCGGGAGGGGGGGGCCAGGGAGACCCAGTACTTC
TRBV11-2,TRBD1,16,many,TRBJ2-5,CASTPFRDRVIKTQYF,TGTGCCAGCACCCCCTTCCGGGACAGGGTGATCAAGACCCAGTACTTC
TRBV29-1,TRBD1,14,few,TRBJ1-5,CSVADRGRDQPQHF,TGCAGCGTCGCCGACAGGGGGCGGGATCAGCCCCAGCATTTT
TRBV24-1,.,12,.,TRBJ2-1,CATSTDLGRQFF,TGTGCCACCAGTACGGACCTAGGGAGGCAGTTCTTC
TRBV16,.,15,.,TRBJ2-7,CASSPFRVSSYEQYF,TGTGCCAGCAGCCCCTTCCGGGTGAGCTCCTACGAGCAGTACTTC
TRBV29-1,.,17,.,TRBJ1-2,CSVEDPGRVWLTGGYTF,TGCAGCGTTGAAGACCCAGGGAGGGTATGGCTGACTGGTGGCTACACCTTC
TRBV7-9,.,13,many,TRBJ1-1,CASSFPGTPEAFF,TGTGCCAGCAGCTTCCCCGGCACCCCTGAAGCTTTCTTT
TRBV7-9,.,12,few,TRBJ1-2,CASSYSKAGYTF,TGTGCCAGCAGCTACTCCAAGGCTGGCTACACCTTC
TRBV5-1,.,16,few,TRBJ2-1,CASSLGRDSSYNEQFF,TGCGCCAGCAGCTTGGGCCGGGATAGCTCCTACAATGAGCAGTTCTTC
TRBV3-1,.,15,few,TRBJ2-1,CASSQWGGPYNEQFF,TGTGCCAGCAGCCAATGGGGGGGCCCCTACAATGAGCAGTTCTTC
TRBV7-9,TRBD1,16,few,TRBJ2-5,CASSRFGTDYQETQYF,TGTGCCAGCAGCCGGTTCGGGACAGACTACCAAGAGACCCAGTACTTC
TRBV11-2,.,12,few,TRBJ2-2,CASNHYTGELFF,TGTGCCAGCAACCATTACACCGGGGAGCTGTTTTTT
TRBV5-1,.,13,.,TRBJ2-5,CASSEDVRETQYF,TGCGCCAGCAGCGAGGACGTTCGGGAGACCCAGTACTTC
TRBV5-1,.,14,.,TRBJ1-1,CASSLEDRYTEAFF,TGCGCCAGCAGCTTGGAGGACAGATACACTGAAGCTTTCTTT
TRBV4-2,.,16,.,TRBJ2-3,CASSQEARGPTDTQYF,TGTGCCAGCAGCCAAGAGGCTCGGGGGCCGACAGATACGCAGTATTTT
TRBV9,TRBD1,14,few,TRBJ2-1,CASTRQGAYNEQFF,TGTGCCAGCACCCGACAGGGGGCCTACAATGAGCAGTTCTTC
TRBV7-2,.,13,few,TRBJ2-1,CASSRSGAYEQFF,TGTGCCAGCAGCCGGTCGGGGGCATATGAGCAGTTCTTC
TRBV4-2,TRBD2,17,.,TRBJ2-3,CASSLAAGGGATDTQYF,TGTGCCAGCAGCCTGGCGGCGGGCGGGGGGGCCACAGATACGCAGTATTTT
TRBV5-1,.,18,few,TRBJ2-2,CASSLSPRQNANTGELFF,TGCGCCAGCAGCTTATCCCCGAGACAGAACGCGAACACCGGGGAGCTGTTTTTT
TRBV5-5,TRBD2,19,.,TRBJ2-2,CARPPQGQRRGGRTGELFF,TGTGCCAGACCCCCGCAGGGGCAAAGGCGGGGGGGCAGGACCGGGGAGCTGTTTTTT
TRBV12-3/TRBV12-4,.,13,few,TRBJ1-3,CASSSGPGNTIYF,TGTGCCAGCAGTTCCGGGCCTGGAAACACCATATATTTT
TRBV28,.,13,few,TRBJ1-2,CASSLYGPGGYTF,TGTGCCAGCAGTTTGTACGGTCCTGGCGGCTACACCTTC
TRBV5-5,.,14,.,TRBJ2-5,CASSLSQGSETQYF,TGTGCCAGCAGCTTGTCTCAGGGGTCCGAGACCCAGTACTTC
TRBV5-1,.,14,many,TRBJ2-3,CASRGRPGVDTQYF,TGCGCCAGCAGGGGCAGGCCGGGAGTAGATACGCAGTATTTT
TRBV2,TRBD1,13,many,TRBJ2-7,CASRGTGPGEQYF,TGTGCCAGCAGGGGGACAGGCCCGGGCGAGCAGTACTTC
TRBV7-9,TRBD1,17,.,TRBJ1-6,CASSLVDRGASYSPLHF,TGTGCCAGCAGCTTAGTCGACAGGGGAGCTAGTTACTCACCCCTCCACTTT
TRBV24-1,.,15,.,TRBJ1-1,CATSDSRSGNTEAFF,TGTGCCACCAGTGATTCACGGTCCGGAAACACTGAAGCTTTCTTT
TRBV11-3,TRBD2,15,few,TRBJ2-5,CASSPGTSGPGTQYF,TGTGCCAGCAGCCCAGGGACTAGTGGTCCAGGGACCCAGTACTTC
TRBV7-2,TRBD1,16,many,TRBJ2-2,CASSPNRGQNTGELFF,TGTGCCAGCAGTCCTAACAGGGGGCAGAACACCGGGGAGCTGTTTTTT
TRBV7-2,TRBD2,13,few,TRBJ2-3,CAYSGGAEYTQYF,TGTGCCTATAGCGGGGGGGCCGAGTATACGCAGTATTTT
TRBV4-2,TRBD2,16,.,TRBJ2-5,CASSRAPSGDKETQYF,TGTGCCAGCAGCCGGGCCCCTAGCGGGGATAAAGAGACCCAGTACTTC
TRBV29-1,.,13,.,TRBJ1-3,CSVYRTAGNTIYF,TGCAGCGTTTATCGGACAGCTGGAAACACCATATATTTT
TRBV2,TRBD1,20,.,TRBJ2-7,CASSEALMAGTAHPLHEQYF,TGTGCCAGCAGTGAAGCTTTAATGGCCGGGACAGCCCACCCCTTACACGAGCAGTACTTC
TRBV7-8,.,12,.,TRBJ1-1,CASSLVWQEAFF,TGTGCCAGCAGCTTAGTATGGCAAGAAGCTTTCTTT
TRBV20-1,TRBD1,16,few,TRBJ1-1,CSARDLGGVMNTEAFF,TGCAGTGCTAGGGATTTAGGGGGCGTTATGAACACTGAAGCTTTCTTT
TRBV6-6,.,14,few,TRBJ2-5,CASSQNRGRETQYF,TGTGCCAGCAGTCAGAATCGGGGCCGAGAGACCCAGTACTTC
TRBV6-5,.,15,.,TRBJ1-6,CASSYSIGGNSPLHF,TGTGCCAGCAGTTACTCGATCGGGGGTAATTCACCCCTCCACTTT
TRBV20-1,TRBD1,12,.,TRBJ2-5,CSATGQLETQYF,TGCAGTGCTACGGGACAGTTAGAGACCCAGTACTTC
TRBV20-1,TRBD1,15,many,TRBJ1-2,CSAQEDGTANYGYTF,TGCAGTGCTCAAGAGGATGGGACAGCTAACTATGGCTACACCTTC
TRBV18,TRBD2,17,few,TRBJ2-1,CASSPSRAGGFYNEQFF,TGTGCCAGCTCACCGTCCCGAGCGGGGGGGTTCTACAATGAGCAGTTCTTC
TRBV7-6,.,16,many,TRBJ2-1,CASSLLPSSVPHEQFF,TGTGCCAGCAGCTTACTCCCCTCGTCGGTCCCCCATGAGCAGTTCTTC
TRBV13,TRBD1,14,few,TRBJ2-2,CASSSGGFVGELFF,TGTGCCAGCAGTTCAGGGGGATTCGTCGGGGAGCTGTTTTTT